The 15 T cell receptor beta chains below were found in one sample sequenced in a study of CDR3 diversity in severe acne. One entry per CDR3 protein, called by TCRdb with MiXCR from the PCR reads. Among some 90,000 distinct CDR3 sequences listed, 45% to 55% were seen once. Sequencing was performed on blood. All receptors come from a male donor with severe acne vulgaris.

The gene calls are TRBV13 and TRBJ2-7, with 15 bases aligning to TRBD2. The length of the CDR3 is 17 residues. The ends lost 4 bases at V and 2 bases at J; junction bases unmatched: 6. Germline V gene sequence: CDR1 PRHDT, CDR2 FYEKMQ (reference sequence). This CDR3 reads CASSSAGTSGGTYEQYF. The CDR3 DNA reads TGTGCCAGCAGCTCAGCCGGGACTAGCGGGGGGACCTACGAGCAGTACTTC.

The chain uses TRBV7-3 and TRBJ1-2; D gene unclear. Trimming stripped 8 bases from V and 2 bases from J, with 18 bases between. From germline, CDR1 is SGHTA and CDR2 FQGTGA. The CDR3 is 15 residues long. CDR3 in DNA: TGTGCCAGCTCACCACCAGAAAGGAGCAACTATGGCTACACCTTC. This gives the protein CASSPPERSNYGYTF.

Many counts were recorded for this clonotype. This chain links TRBV5-8 with TRBJ2-7; no reliable D call. This CDR3 is built from 11 residues. Germline lookup yields CDR1 SGHTS and CDR2 YDEGEE. The germline V and J ends were trimmed by 2 bases and 7 bases, with 7 bases remaining between them. CDR3 DNA: TGTGCCAGCAGCTTCCGGGTTGAGCAGTACGTC. This sequence encodes CASSFRVEQYV.

The chain uses TRBV12-3 or TRBV12-4 and TRBJ1-5, with no clear D. This CDR3 comprises 14 residues. Trimming took 4 bases from V and 4 from J, leaving 11 bases between them. CDR3 protein: CASSSVAGNQPQHF. CDR3 sequence (DNA): TGTGCCAGCAGTTCCGTCGCGGGGAATCAGCCCCAGCATTTT.

The V call is TRBV24-1, the J call TRBJ1-1; no firm D call. This CDR3 is built from 13 residues. V was trimmed by 0 bases and J by 1 base, leaving 2 bases between them. Germline CDR1 is KGHDR and CDR2 is SFDVKD. The CDR3 DNA follows: TGTGCCACCAGTGATTTGCAGAACACTGAAGCTTTCTTT. Translated, it gives CATSDLQNTEAFF.

This clonotype was seen more than once but under ten times. This chain connects TRBV25-1 to TRBJ1-1, with D maybe TRBD1 (5 bases). The V end lost 2 bases, the J end lost 3 bases, and 10 bases lay between the germline ends. CDR1 and CDR2 (germline): MGHDK, SYGVNS. The CDR3 spans 14 residues. The CDR3 DNA sequence: TGTGCCAGCAGTGAAATAGACAGAGACACTGAAGCTTTCTTT. This translates into CASSEIDRDTEAFF.

The V and J genes are TRBV12-3 or TRBV12-4 and TRBJ1-1; 8 bases are a match to TRBD1. The CDR3 sequence is 16 residues long. With 6 bases clipped from V and 5 bases from J, the junction kept 14 bases outside the gene matches. The CDR3 DNA is TGTGCCAGCAGCACCTTAGACAGGGGTGAGTTGACTGAAGCTTTCTTT. Translated: CASSTLDRGELTEAFF.

This clonotype has a count of ten or more. This chain connects TRBV7-8 to TRBJ2-7; D call uncertain. Trimming took off 3 bases at V and 5 bases at J, with 11 bases between the two ends. This CDR3 is built from 13 residues. Germline V gives CDR1 SGHVS, CDR2 FQNEAQ. The CDR3 DNA follows: TGTGCCAGCAGCTTTTCGGGTTTCCACGAGCAGTACTTC. This gives the protein CASSFSGFHEQYF.

About this clonotype: One end of the junction does not line up with germline, which may come from a read error. This rearrangement joins TRBV12-3 or TRBV12-4 to TRBJ1-4, with D maybe TRBD1 (5 bases). The CDR3 extends over 15 amino acids. The DNA for the CDR3 is TGTGCCATCAGTGAGTCGACGGGGGATAATGAAAAACTGTTTTTT. Its translation: CAISESTGDNEKLFF.

The V gene is TRBV9, the J gene TRBJ1-5; tentatively, D is TRBD1 (6 bases). The CDR3 consists of 15 residues. Trimming cost V 4 bases and J 4 bases, with 15 bases left between them. The germline V gene encodes CDR1 SGDLS and CDR2 YYNGEE. The CDR3 reads CASSLGGARNQPQHF. The CDR3 DNA sequence: TGTGCCAGCAGCTTGGGGGGGGCTAGGAATCAGCCCCAGCATTTT.

Concerning this clonotype itself: A junction boundary mismatches the germline segment, possibly from a read error. The chain is built from TRBV10-3 and TRBJ1-5; D not certain. In germline, CDR1 is ENHRY, CDR2 SYGVKD. This CDR3 is 14 amino acids long. The CDR3 is CASSYSNSNQPQHF. The CDR3 DNA reads as TGTGCCAGCAGTTACTCTAATAGCAATCAGCCCCAGCATTTT.

This chain uses TRBV10-2 with TRBJ1-5; the match to TRBD1 covers 7 bases. V shed 9 bases and J 3 bases; nucleotides not matched to a gene: 2. The length of the CDR3 is 12 residues. The germline CDR1 and CDR2 sequences are WSHSY and SAAADI. This CDR3 is CASGTDNQPQHF. In nucleotides, the CDR3 is TGCGCCAGTGGGACAGACAATCAGCCCCAGCATTTT.

V and J are TRBV20-1 and TRBJ2-1; a possible D gene is TRBD1 (7 bases). V shed 4 bases and J shed 7 bases, with 14 bases lying between them. The CDR3 consists of 13 residues. Germline CDR1 reads DFQATT; CDR2 reads SNEGSKA (reference sequence). CDR3 loop: CSAKQGTLNEQFF. The CDR3 DNA sequence: TGCAGTGCTAAACAGGGGACTTTAAATGAGCAGTTCTTC.

Turning to this clonotype: The limits of the CDR3 on the DNA are not certain, so only TCRdb's listed CDR3 is given. The chain carries TRBV20-1 and TRBJ1-2; the DNA was not used to check the table's D call, TRBD1. Germline CDR1 DFQATT, CDR2 SNEGSKA (reference sequence). The CDR3 is 23 residues long, ends included. CDR3 residues: CSARPLDHVDYEQYFGPGYGYTF.

The chain employs TRBV12-3 or TRBV12-4 and TRBJ2-3; 8 bases fit TRBD2. V trimming: 4 bases; J trimming: 0 bases; junction bases outside the gene matches: 6. The CDR3 is made up of 16 amino acids. CDR3 DNA sequence: TGTGCCAGCAGTTGGGTTAGCGGGGATAGCACAGATACGCAGTATTTT. Amino acids: CASSWVSGDSTDTQYF.